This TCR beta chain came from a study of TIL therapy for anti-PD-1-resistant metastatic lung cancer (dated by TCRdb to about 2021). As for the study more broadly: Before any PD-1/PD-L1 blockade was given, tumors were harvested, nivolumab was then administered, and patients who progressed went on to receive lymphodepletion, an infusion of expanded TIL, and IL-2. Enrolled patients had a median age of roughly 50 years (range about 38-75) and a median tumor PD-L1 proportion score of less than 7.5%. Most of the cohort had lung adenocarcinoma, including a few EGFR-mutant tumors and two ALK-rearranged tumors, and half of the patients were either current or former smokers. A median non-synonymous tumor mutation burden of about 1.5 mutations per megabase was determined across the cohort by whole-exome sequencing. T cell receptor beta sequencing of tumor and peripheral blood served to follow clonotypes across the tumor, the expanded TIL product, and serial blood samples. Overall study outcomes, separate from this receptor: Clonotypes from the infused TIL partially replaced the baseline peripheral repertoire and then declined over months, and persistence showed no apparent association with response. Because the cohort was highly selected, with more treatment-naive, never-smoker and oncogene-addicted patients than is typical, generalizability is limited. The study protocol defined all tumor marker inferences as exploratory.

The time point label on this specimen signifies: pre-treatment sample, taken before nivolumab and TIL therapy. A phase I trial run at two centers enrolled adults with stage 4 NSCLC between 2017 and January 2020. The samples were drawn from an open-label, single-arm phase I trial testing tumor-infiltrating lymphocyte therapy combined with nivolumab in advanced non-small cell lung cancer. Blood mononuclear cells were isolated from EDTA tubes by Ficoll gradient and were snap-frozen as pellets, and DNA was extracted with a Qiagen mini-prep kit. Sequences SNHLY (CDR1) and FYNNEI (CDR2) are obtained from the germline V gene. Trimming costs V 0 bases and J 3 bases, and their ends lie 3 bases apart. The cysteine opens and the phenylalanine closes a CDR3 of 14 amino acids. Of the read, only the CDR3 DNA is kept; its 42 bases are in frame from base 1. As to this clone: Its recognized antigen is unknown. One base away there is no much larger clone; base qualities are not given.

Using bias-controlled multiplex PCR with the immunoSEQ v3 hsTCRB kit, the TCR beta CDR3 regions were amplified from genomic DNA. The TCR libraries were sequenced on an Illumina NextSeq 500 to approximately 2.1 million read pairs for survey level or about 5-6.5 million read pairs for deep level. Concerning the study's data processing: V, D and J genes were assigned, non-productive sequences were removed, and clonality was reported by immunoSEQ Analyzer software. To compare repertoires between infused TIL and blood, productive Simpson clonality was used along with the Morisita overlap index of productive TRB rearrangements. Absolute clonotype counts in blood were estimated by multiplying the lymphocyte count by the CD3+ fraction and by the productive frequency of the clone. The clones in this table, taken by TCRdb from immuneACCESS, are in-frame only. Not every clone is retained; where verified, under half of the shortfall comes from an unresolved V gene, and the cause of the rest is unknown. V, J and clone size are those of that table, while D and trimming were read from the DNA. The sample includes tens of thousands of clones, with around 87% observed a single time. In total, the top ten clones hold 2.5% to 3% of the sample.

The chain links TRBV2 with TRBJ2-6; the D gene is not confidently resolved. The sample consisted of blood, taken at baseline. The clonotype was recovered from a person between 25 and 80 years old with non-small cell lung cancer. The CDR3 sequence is CASSEARGANVLTF. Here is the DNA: TGTGCCAGCAGTGAAGCCCGTGGGGCCAACGTCCTGACTTTC. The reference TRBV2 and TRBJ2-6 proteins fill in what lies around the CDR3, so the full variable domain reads EPEVTQTPSHQVTQMGQEVILRCVPISNHLYFYWYRQILGQKVEFLVSFYNNEISEKSEIFDDQFSVERPDGSNFTLKIRSTKLEDSAMYFCASSEARGANVLTFGAGSRLTVL.